This record concerns one T cell receptor (beta chain) sequence. It was template switching that added a universal primer site, and there were unique molecular identifiers on the cDNA. TCRdb reanalysed the 5' RACE reads using MiXCR and keeps one entry per CDR3 protein. This sample has about 470,000 distinct CDR3 sequences, with roughly 24% found just once. This CDR3 has 13 residues. Germline lookup yields CDR1 SNHLY and CDR2 FYNNEI. V shed 3 bases and J shed 10 bases, with 13 bases lying between them. The sample originates from a study of identical twins. These data were likewise used in another study, on T cells expressing NK-cell markers.

The material sequenced was CD4+ T cells sorted from blood. This receptor was obtained from a woman under 30 in good health. This chain joins TRBV2 and TRBJ2-1, with D uncertain. CDR3 nucleotides: TGTGCCAGCAGTGAGGTAACCCCATGGGAGCAGTTCTTC. It yields the protein CASSEVTPWEQFF.